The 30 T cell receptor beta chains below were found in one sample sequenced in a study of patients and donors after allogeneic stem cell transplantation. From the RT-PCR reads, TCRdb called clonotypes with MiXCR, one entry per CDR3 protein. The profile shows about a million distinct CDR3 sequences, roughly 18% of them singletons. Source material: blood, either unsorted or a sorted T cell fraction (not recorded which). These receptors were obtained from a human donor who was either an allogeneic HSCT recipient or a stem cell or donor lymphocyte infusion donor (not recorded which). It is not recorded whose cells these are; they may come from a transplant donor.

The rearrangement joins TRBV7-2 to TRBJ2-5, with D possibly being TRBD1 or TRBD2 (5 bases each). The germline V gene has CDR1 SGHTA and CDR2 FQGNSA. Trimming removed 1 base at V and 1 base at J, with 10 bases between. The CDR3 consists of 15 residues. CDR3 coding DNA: TGTGCCAGCAGCTTAGGTCCGGGACGCCAAGAGACCCAGTACTTC. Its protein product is CASSLGPGRQETQYF.

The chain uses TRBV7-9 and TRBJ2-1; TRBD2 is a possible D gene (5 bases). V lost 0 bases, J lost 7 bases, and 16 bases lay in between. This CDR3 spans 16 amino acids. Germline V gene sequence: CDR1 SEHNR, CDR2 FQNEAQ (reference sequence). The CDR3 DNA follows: TGTGCCAGCAGCTTAGCTCTCGGGATGGGTGGGAATGAGCAGTTCTTC. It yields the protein CASSLALGMGGNEQFF.

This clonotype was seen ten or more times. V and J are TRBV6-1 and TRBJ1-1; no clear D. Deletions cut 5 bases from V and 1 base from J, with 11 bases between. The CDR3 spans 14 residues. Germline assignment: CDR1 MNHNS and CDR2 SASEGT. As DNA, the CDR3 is TGTGCCAGCAGTCCCCTTGGACCGAACACTGAAGCTTTCTTT. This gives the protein CASSPLGPNTEAFF.

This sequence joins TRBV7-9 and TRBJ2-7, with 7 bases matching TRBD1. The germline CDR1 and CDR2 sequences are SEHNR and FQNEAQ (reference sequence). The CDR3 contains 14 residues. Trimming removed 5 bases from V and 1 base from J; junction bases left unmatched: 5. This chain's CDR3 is CASSPWTGSYEQYF. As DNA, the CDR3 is TGTGCCAGCAGCCCATGGACAGGTTCCTACGAGCAGTACTTC.

CDR3 sequence reads: CASSLRQAALYEQYF. CDR3 DNA sequence: TGTGCCAGCAGTTTACGGCAGGCAGCCCTCTACGAGCAGTACTTC. The chain is built from TRBV12-3 or TRBV12-4 and TRBJ2-7; D gene unclear. Trimming took off 2 bases at V and 3 bases at J, with 14 bases between the two ends. This CDR3 is built from 15 residues.

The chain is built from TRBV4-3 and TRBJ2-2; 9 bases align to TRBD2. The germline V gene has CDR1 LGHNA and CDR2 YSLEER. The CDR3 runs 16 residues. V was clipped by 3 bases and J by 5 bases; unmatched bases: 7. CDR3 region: CASSHESGGLTGELFF. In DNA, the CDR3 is TGCGCCAGCAGCCATGAAAGCGGGGGGCTGACCGGGGAGCTGTTTTTT.

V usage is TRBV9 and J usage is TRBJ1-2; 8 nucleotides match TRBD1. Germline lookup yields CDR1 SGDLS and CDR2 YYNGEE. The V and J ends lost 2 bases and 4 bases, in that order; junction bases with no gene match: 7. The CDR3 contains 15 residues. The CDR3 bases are TGTGCCAGCAGCGTGTCGACAGGGGTTACCTATGGCTACACCTTC. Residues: CASSVSTGVTYGYTF.

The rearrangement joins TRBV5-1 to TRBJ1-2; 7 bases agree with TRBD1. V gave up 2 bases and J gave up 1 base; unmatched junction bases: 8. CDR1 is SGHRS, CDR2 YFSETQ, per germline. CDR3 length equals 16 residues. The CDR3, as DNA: TGCGCCAGCAGCTTCAGGCAGGGGGGAGTTAACTATGGCTACACCTTC. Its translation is CASSFRQGGVNYGYTF.

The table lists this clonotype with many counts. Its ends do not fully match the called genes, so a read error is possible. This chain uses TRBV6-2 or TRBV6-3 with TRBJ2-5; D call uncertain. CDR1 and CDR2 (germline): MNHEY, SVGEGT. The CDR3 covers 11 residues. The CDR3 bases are TGCGCCAGCAGCCGTAAAGAGACCCAGTACTTC. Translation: CASSRKETQYF.

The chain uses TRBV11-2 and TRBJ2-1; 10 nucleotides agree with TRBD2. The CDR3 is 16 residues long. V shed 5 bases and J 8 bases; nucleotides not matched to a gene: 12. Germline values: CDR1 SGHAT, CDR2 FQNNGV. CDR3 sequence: CASSGAGTSAWDEQFF. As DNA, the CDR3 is TGTGCCAGCAGCGGTGCCGGGACTAGCGCTTGGGATGAGCAGTTCTTC. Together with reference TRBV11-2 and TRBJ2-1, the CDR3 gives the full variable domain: EAGVAQSPRYKIIEKRQSVAFWCNPISGHATLYWYQQILGQGPKLLIQFQNNGVVDDSQLPKDRFSAERLKGVDSTLKIQPAKLEDSAVYLCASSGAGTSAWDEQFFGPGTRLTVL.

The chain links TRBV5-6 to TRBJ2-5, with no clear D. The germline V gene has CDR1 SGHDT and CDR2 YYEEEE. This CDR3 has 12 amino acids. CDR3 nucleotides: TGTGCTACTCACGGCCGGGCGGAGACCCAGTACTTC. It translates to CATHGRAETQYF.

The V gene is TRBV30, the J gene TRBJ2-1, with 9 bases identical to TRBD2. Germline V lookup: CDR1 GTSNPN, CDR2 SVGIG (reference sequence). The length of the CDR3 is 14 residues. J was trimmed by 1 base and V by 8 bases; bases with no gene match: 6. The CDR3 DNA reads TGTGCCACTAAAGCGGGAGGTTCCTACAATGAGCAGTTCTTC. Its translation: CATKAGGSYNEQFF. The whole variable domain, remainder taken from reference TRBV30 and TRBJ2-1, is SQTIHQWPATLVQPVGSPLSLECTVEGTSNPNLYWYRQAAGRGLQLLFYSVGIGQISSEVPQNLSASRPQDRQFILSSKKLLLSDSGFYLCATKAGGSYNEQFFGPGTRLTVL.

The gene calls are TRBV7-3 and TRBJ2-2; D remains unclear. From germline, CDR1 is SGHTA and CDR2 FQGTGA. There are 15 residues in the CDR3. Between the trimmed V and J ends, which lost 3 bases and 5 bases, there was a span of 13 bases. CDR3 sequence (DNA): TGTGCCAGCAGCTTGTACGGCGGTCAAACCGGGGAGCTGTTTTTT. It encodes CASSLYGGQTGELFF.

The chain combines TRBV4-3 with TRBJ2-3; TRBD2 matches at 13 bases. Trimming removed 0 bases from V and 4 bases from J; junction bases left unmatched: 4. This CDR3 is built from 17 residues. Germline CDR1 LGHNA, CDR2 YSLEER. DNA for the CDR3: TGCGCCAGCAGCCAAGATAGACTAGCGGGGGGTCCAGATACGCAGTATTTT. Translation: CASSQDRLAGGPDTQYF.

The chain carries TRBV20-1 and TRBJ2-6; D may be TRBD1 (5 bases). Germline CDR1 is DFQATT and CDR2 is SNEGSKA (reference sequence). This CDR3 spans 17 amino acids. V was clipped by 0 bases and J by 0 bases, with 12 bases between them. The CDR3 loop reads CSAREIRAASGANVLTF. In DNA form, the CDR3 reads TGCAGTGCTAGAGAGATCAGGGCAGCCTCTGGGGCCAACGTCCTGACTTTC.

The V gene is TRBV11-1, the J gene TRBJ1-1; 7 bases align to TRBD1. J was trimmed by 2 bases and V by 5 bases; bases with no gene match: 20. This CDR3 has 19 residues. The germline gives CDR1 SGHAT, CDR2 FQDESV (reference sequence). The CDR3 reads CASSKSRQGRLGKNTEAFF. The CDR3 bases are TGTGCCAGCAGCAAAAGCAGACAGGGACGACTTGGAAAAAACACTGAAGCTTTCTTT.

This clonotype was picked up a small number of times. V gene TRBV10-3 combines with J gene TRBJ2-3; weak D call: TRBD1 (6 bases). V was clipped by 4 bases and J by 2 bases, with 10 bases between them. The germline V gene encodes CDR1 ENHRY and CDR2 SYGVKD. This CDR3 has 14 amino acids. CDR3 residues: CAISVQGTTDTQYF. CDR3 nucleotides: TGTGCCATCAGTGTACAGGGTACCACAGATACGCAGTATTTT.

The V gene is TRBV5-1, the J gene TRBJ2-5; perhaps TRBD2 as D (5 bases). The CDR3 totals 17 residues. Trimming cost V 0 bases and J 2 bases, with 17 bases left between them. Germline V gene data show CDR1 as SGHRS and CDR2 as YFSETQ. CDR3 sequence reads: CASSLDRGPATQETQYF. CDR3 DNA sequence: TGCGCCAGCAGCTTGGATCGAGGGCCGGCGACGCAAGAGACCCAGTACTTC.

CDR3 sequence reads: CASSPQGESYNEQFF. The DNA for the CDR3 is TGTGCCAGCAGCCCCCAGGGGGAATCCTACAATGAGCAGTTCTTC. The V and J genes are TRBV11-1 and TRBJ2-1; TRBD1 matches 7 bases. Germline V gene lookup returns CDR1 SGHAT and CDR2 FQDESV (reference sequence). CDR3 size: 15 residues. V shed 5 bases and J 1 base; nucleotides not matched to a gene: 5.

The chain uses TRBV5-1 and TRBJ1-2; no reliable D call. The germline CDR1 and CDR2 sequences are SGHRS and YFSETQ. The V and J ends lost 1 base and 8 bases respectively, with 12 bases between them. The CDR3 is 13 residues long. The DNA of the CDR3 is TGCGCCAGCAGCTTGAACCTGGAGCTGGGCTACACCTTC. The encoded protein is CASSLNLELGYTF.

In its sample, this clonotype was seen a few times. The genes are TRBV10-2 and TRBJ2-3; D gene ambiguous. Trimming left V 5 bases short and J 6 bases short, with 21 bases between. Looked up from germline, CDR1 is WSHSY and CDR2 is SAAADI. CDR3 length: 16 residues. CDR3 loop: CASSYGPLRRTDTQYF. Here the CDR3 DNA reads TGCGCCAGCAGTTATGGGCCCCTCCGGCGAACGGATACGCAGTATTTT.

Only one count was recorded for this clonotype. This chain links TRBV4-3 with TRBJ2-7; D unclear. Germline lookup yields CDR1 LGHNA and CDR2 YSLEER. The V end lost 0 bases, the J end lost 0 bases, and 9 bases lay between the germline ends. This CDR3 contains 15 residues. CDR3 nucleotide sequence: TGCGCCAGCAGCCAAGACAAATTGAGCTCCTACGAGCAGTACTTC. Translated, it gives CASSQDKLSSYEQYF.

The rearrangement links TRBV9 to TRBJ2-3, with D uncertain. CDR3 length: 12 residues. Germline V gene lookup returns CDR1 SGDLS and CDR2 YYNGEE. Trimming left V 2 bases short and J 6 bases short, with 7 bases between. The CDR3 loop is CASSVSRDTQYF. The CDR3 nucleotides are TGTGCCAGCAGCGTCTCGCGGGATACGCAGTATTTT. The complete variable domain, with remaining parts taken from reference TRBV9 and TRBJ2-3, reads DSGVTQTPKHLITATGQRVTLRCSPRSGDLSVYWYQQSLDQGLQFLIQYYNGEERAKGNILERFSAQQFPDLHSELNLSSLELGDSALYFCASSVSRDTQYFGPGTRLTVL.

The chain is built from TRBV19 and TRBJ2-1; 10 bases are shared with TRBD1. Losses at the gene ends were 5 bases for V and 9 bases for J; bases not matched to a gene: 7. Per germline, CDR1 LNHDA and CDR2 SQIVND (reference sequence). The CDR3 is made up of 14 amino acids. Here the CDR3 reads CASSRGTGEPEQFF. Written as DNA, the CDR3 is TGTGCCAGTAGTCGTGGGACAGGGGAACCTGAGCAGTTCTTC.

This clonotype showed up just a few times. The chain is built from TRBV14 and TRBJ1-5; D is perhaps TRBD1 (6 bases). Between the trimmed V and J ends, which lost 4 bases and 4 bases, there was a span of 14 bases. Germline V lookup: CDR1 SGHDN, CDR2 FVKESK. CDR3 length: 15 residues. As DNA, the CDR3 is TGTGCCAGCAGCCCCACCCCAGGGGTAAATCAGCCCCAGCATTTT. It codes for CASSPTPGVNQPQHF. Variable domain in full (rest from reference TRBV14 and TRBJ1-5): EAGVTQFPSHSVIEKGQTVTLRCDPISGHDNLYWYRRVMGKEIKFLLHFVKESKQDESGMPNNRFLAERTGGTYSTLKVQPAELEDSGVYFCASSPTPGVNQPQHFGDGTRLSIL.

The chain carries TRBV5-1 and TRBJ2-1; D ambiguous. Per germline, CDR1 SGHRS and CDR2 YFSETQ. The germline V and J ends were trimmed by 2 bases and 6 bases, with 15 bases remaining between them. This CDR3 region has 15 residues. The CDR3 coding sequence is TGCGCCAGCAGCTTCCGAGAGGCCCAACTCAATGAGCAGTTCTTC. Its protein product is CASSFREAQLNEQFF.

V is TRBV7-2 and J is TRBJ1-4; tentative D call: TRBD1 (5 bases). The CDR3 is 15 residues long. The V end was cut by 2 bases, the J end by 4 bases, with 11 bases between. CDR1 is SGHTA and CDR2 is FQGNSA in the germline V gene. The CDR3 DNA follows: TGTGCCAGCAGCTTATGGGGGAGGTTTAATGAAAAACTGTTTTTT. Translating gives CASSLWGRFNEKLFF.

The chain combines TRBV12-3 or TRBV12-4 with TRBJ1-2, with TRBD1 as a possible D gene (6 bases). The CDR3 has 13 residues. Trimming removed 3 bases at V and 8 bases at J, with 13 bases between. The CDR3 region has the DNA TGTGCCAGCAGTTTCACCCCAGGGGAAGGCTACACCTTC. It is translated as CASSFTPGEGYTF.

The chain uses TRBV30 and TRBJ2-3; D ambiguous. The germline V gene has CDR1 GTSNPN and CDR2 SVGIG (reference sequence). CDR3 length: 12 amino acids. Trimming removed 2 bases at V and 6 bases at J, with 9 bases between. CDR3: CAWSTSRDTQYF. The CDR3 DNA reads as TGTGCCTGGAGTACGTCCCGGGATACGCAGTATTTT. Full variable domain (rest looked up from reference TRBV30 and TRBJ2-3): SQTIHQWPATLVQPVGSPLSLECTVEGTSNPNLYWYRQAAGRGLQLLFYSVGIGQISSEVPQNLSASRPQDRQFILSSKKLLLSDSGFYLCAWSTSRDTQYFGPGTRLTVL.

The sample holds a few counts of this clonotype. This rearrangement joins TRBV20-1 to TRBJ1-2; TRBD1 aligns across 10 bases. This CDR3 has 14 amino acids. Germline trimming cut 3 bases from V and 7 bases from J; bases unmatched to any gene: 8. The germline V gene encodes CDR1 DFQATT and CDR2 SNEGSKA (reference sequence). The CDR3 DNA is TGCAGTGCTAGTACCGGGACAGGGGATGGTGGCTACACCTTC. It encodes CSASTGTGDGGYTF.